This TCR beta chain is drawn from a study of T cells in Graves' hyperthyroidism and ophthalmopathy. Study findings and constraints: In simple terms, a model built on 13 V-J features told ophthalmopathy apart from stable hyperthyroidism.

This CDR3 is 15 amino acids long. Germline V lookup: CDR1 LGHNT, CDR2 FRNRAP. V was clipped by 1 base and J by 6 bases, with 13 bases between them. This clonotype was seen at least ten times. Its antigen remains unknown. Thyroid ultrasound, orbital computed tomography, clinical symptoms, and serum thyroxine and TRAb underpinned diagnoses. Amplified TCR beta CDR3 regions derived from RNA transcripts. First-round RT-PCR targeting the TCR CDR3 was performed with the HTBI primer set. One entry per CDR3 protein results from TCRdb running MiXCR on the multiplex PCR reads. The data contain around 300,000 distinct CDR3 sequences, around 20% of them singletons.

The sample consisted of blood. The sequence was collected from a man aged 30 to 45 with Graves' ophthalmopathy. J is TRBJ1-5 and V is TRBV12-5; D remains ambiguous. The CDR3 bases are TGTGCTAGTGGTTTGGCAGATGGAATGATTCAGCCCCAGCATTTT. This codes for CASGLADGMIQPQHF.